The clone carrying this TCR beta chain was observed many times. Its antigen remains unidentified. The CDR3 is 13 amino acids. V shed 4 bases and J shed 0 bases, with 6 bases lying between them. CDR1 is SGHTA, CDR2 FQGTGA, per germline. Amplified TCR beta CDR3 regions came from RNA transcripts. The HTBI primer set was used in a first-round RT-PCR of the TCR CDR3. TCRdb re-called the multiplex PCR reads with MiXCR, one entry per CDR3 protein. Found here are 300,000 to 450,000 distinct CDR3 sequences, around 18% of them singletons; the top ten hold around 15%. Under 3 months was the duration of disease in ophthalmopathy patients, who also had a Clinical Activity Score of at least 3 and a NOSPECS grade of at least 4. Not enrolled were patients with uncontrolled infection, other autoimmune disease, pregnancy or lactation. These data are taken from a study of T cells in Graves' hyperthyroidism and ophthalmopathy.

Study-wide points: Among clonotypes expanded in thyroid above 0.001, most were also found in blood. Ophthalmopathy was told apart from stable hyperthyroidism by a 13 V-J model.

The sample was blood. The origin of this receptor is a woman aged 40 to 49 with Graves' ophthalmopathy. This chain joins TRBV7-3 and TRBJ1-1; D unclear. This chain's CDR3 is CASSSGLNTEAFF. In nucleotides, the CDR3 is TGTGCCAGCAGCTCCGGACTGAACACTGAAGCTTTCTTT.